The 25 T cell receptor beta chains reported below all come from one sample, sequenced in a study of Graves' ophthalmopathy and Graves' hyperthyroidism. Using RNA transcripts, the TCR beta CDR3 regions were amplified. First-round RT-PCR employed HTBI primers, with a second-round multiplex PCR after it. TCRdb itself ran the multiplex PCR reads through MiXCR, one entry per CDR3 protein. The sample shows 650,000 to 800,000 distinct CDR3 sequences, about two fifths of them seen only once. Material: peripheral blood. Every receptor here comes from an adult man with Graves' ophthalmopathy.

The chain employs TRBV7-2 and TRBJ2-7; 8 nucleotides align to TRBD1. The CDR3 totals 16 residues. The V gene's germline CDR1 is SGHTA and CDR2 FQGNSA. V lost 5 bases, J lost 5 bases, and 14 bases stayed unmatched. CDR3 sequence reads: CASSPSRTGQADEQYF. The CDR3 nucleotides are TGTGCCAGCAGCCCCTCTAGGACAGGGCAGGCGGACGAGCAGTACTTC.

A note on this clonotype: Germline is not matched at one junction end, which may reflect a read error. The V call is TRBV10-3, the J call TRBJ2-7, with D maybe TRBD1 (6 bases). The CDR3 length is 12 residues. Germline V lookup: CDR1 ENHRY, CDR2 SYGVKD. CDR3 DNA sequence: TGTGCCAGCAGTGGGGGCTACTACGAGCAGTACTTC. It codes for CASSGGYYEQYF.

This chain uses TRBV11-2 with TRBJ1-2; D remains ambiguous. CDR3 length equals 12 residues. Per the germline V gene, CDR1 is SGHAT and CDR2 is FQNNGV. V was shortened by 8 bases and J by 8 bases, with 15 bases between the two germline ends. CDR3 DNA: TGTGCCAGCCGGAGGGTTAGCGGGGGCTACACCTTC. This gives the protein CASRRVSGGYTF.

V gene TRBV29-1 combines with J gene TRBJ1-3; 7 nucleotides align to TRBD1. The CDR3 is 14 amino acids. From germline, CDR1 is SQVTM and CDR2 ANQGSEA. Trimming at V came to 8 bases and at J to 0 bases, leaving 7 bases not matched to a gene. DNA for the CDR3: TGCAGCACTGAAGACAGGGTCTCTGGAAACACCATATATTTT. Translation gives CSTEDRVSGNTIYF.

This clonotype showed up many times. V gene TRBV12-3 or TRBV12-4 combines with J gene TRBJ2-7, with TRBD2 matching 10 bases. With V trimmed by 3 bases and J by 3 bases, 5 bases remained unmatched. The CDR3 consists of 15 residues. Written as DNA, the CDR3 is TGTGCCAGCAGTTTCGGACTAGCGGTTTTCTACGAGCAGTACTTC. Translated, it gives CASSFGLAVFYEQYF.

Many counts were recorded for this clonotype. The rearrangement uses TRBV19 and TRBJ2-5, with D maybe TRBD2 (5 bases). Trimming stripped 8 bases from V and 5 bases from J, with 18 bases between. The CDR3 runs 14 residues. Germline CDR1 reads LNHDA; CDR2 reads SQIVND (reference sequence). The CDR3 coding sequence is TGTGCCAGTCGCAGCCGGGAAGGTGGCGAGACCCAGTACTTC. This codes for CASRSREGGETQYF.

This clonotype occurred many times. The J gene is TRBJ2-7, the V gene TRBV12-3 or TRBV12-4; 9 positions agree with TRBD2. This CDR3 contains 15 residues. V shed 6 bases and J 3 bases; nucleotides not matched to a gene: 9. The chain's CDR3 is CASSPAGTSLYEQYF. DNA of the CDR3: TGTGCCAGCAGCCCCGCGGGGACTAGCCTCTACGAGCAGTACTTC.

CDR3 nucleotide sequence: TGTGCCAGCAGTTTAGAGAGGCAGGGCCATGGCTACACCTTC. Protein sequence: CASSLERQGHGYTF. V gene TRBV6-5 combines with J gene TRBJ1-2, with D tentatively TRBD1 (5 bases). Germline loops: CDR1 MNHEY, CDR2 SVGAGI. V shed 4 bases and J shed 6 bases, with 15 bases lying between them. This CDR3 is 14 amino acids long.

This CDR3 reads CAIRGRADNEKLFF. CDR3 coding DNA: TGTGCCATCAGGGGACGGGCAGATAATGAAAAACTGTTTTTT. The chain recombines TRBV10-3 with TRBJ1-4, with TRBD1 as a possible D gene (5 bases). Germline CDR1 is ENHRY and CDR2 is SYGVKD. Trimming shortened V by 6 bases and J by 4 bases, and 12 bases separated the two germline ends. This CDR3 is 14 amino acids long.

This clonotype appeared many times. The CDR3 region is CASSYGGGADQPQHF. CDR3 DNA sequence: TGTGCCAGCAGTTACGGAGGCGGGGCCGATCAGCCCCAGCATTTT. The J gene is TRBJ1-5, the V gene TRBV6-5, with D possibly matching TRBD1 (5 bases). Trimming removed 2 bases at V and 5 bases at J, with 13 bases between. The CDR3 spans 15 residues. Germline CDR1 reads MNHEY; CDR2 reads SVGAGI.

V and J are TRBV10-3 and TRBJ2-7; 7 nucleotides line up with TRBD1. After removal of 10 bases from V and 2 bases from J, the junction contained 8 bases not matched to a gene. Germline V gives CDR1 ENHRY, CDR2 SYGVKD. CDR3 length: 13 amino acids. CDR3 region: CATGPDRTYEQYF. CDR3 sequence (DNA): TGTGCCACGGGGCCGGACAGGACCTACGAGCAGTACTTC.

Concerning this clonotype: The junction departs from germline at one end; a sequencing error may be responsible. The genes are TRBV2 and TRBJ2-7, with 8 bases fitting TRBD2. Germline CDR1 reads SNHLY; CDR2 reads FYNNEI. The CDR3 spans 14 residues. The CDR3 loop reads CVSRSAGTSYEQYF. CDR3 DNA: TGTGTCAGCAGGTCCGCCGGGACTAGCTACGAGCAGTACTTC. The full variable domain, rest sourced from reference TRBV2 and TRBJ2-7, is EPEVTQTPSHQVTQMGQEVILRCVPISNHLYFYWYRQILGQKVEFLVSFYNNEISEKSEIFDDQFSVERPDGSNFTLKIRSTKLEDSAMYFCVSRSAGTSYEQYFGPGTRLTVT.

In regard to this clonotype: Sequence at one end of the junction differs from germline and may be a read error. This chain joins TRBV29-1 and TRBJ1-1, with unresolved D. CDR1 SQVTM and CDR2 ANQGSEA come from the germline V gene. CDR3 size: 13 residues. The DNA for the CDR3 is TGCAGCGCCCGCCCGGGAACGAACACCGAAGCTTTCTTT. It yields the protein CSARPGTNTEAFF.

In its sample, this clonotype was seen many times. The chain employs TRBV7-9 and TRBJ2-2; D uncertain. The CDR3 is made up of 15 amino acids. V was cut by 0 bases and J by 1 base, with 6 bases left in between. Germline V gene data show CDR1 as SEHNR and CDR2 as FQNEAQ (reference sequence). This CDR3 is CASSLATQNTGELFF. The CDR3 coding sequence is TGTGCCAGCAGCTTAGCAACACAGAACACCGGGGAGCTGTTTTTT.

This clonotype has at least ten counts. V is TRBV7-8 and J is TRBJ2-7; a weak D match, TRBD2 (5 bases). V lost 5 bases, J lost 2 bases, and 13 bases lay in between. Germline CDR1 SGHVS, CDR2 FQNEAQ. The CDR3 is 14 amino acids. The CDR3 here is CASSLPGSAYEQYF. The CDR3 DNA is TGTGCCAGCAGCCTTCCGGGATCAGCCTACGAGCAGTACTTC. Together with reference TRBV7-8 and TRBJ2-7, the CDR3 gives the full variable domain: GAGVSQSPRYKVAKRGQDVALRCDPISGHVSLFWYQQALGQGPEFLTYFQNEAQLDKSGLPSDRFFAERPEGSVSTLKIQRTQQEDSAVYLCASSLPGSAYEQYFGPGTRLTVT.

The chain recombines TRBV29-1 with TRBJ2-5, with D perhaps matching TRBD1 or TRBD2 (5 bases each). Germline-derived CDR1 and CDR2 are SQVTM and ANQGSEA. CDR3 length equals 16 residues. V was clipped by 6 bases and J by 7 bases, with 27 bases between them. CDR3 nucleotide sequence: TGCAGCGTACGGGACGGCAAACATCAGCCCCAGGGGACCCAGTACTTC. Residues: CSVRDGKHQPQGTQYF.

V usage is TRBV7-9 and J usage is TRBJ2-2; D call uncertain. This CDR3 contains 15 residues. The germline V and J ends were trimmed by 2 bases and 1 base, with 8 bases remaining between them. Per the germline V gene, CDR1 is SEHNR and CDR2 is FQNEAQ (reference sequence). CDR3 sequence: CASSLIRQNTGELFF. The DNA for the CDR3 is TGTGCCAGCAGCTTAATCAGACAGAACACCGGGGAGCTGTTTTTT.

In the case of this clonotype: A single base separates this from a much larger clone, so it may be a read error. The CDR3 protein is CAGSPQGRQGYGYTF. The CDR3 nucleotides read TGTGCCGGCAGTCCCCAGGGTAGACAGGGGTATGGCTACACCTTC. The chain carries TRBV2 and TRBJ1-2; 8 nucleotides line up with TRBD1. Germline V lookup: CDR1 SNHLY, CDR2 FYNNEI. The CDR3 extends over 15 amino acids.

This clonotype appeared many times. J is TRBJ1-5 and V is TRBV7-2; possible D gene TRBD1, 6 bases. Deletions cut 5 bases from V and 0 bases from J, with 14 bases between. This CDR3 contains 16 residues. Germline CDR1 SGHTA, CDR2 FQGNSA. The CDR3 loop reads CASSRGQYNSNQPQHF. The CDR3 DNA sequence: TGTGCCAGCAGCCGTGGACAGTATAATAGCAATCAGCCCCAGCATTTT.

The CDR3 loop reads CAWTVKFDSYNSPLHF. CDR3 sequence (DNA): TGTGCCTGGACGGTCAAATTCGACTCCTATAATTCACCCCTCCACTTT. The chain carries TRBV30 and TRBJ1-6, with D uncertain. The CDR3 loop spans 16 amino acids. V lost 4 bases and J lost 0, with 13 bases in between. CDR1 and CDR2 from the germline V gene are GTSNPN and SVGIG (reference sequence).

V gene TRBV19 combines with J gene TRBJ1-1; 7 positions match TRBD1. V trimming: 0 bases; J trimming: 1 base; junction bases outside the gene matches: 5. This CDR3 is built from 16 residues. Germline V gene sequence: CDR1 LNHDA, CDR2 SQIVND (reference sequence). CDR3: CASSIDPDRPNTEAFF. The CDR3 bases are TGTGCCAGTAGTATAGATCCGGACAGGCCGAACACTGAAGCTTTCTTT.

This clonotype was seen repeatedly, ten times or more. The chain has TRBV24-1 and TRBJ2-7; 10 bases agree with TRBD2. The CDR3 is 13 residues long. Germline values: CDR1 KGHDR, CDR2 SFDVKD. V was clipped by 5 bases and J by 13 bases; unmatched bases: 10. CDR3 coding DNA: TGTGCCACCAGTGTCCAGCGGGAGGGGATCTTTTACTTC. It specifies CATSVQREGIFYF.

The V and J genes are TRBV7-2 and TRBJ2-2, with no clear D. CDR1 and CDR2 (germline): SGHTA, FQGNSA. The CDR3 covers 15 residues. Trimming shortened V by 0 bases and J by 4 bases, and 9 bases separated the two germline ends. Written as DNA, the CDR3 is TGTGCCAGCAGCTTAGCTGTCTTTGCCACCGGGGAGCTGTTTTTT. It encodes CASSLAVFATGELFF.

This clonotype was seen repeatedly, ten times or more. In nucleotides, the CDR3 is TGTGCTAGTGGTTTGGAGGGACAGGGGAAAGAGACCCAGTACTTC. Its translation is CASGLEGQGKETQYF. The chain uses TRBV12-5 and TRBJ2-5, with 10 bases that match TRBD1. V lost 1 base, J lost 3 bases, and 2 bases stayed unmatched. CDR3 length equals 15 residues. Germline CDR1 reads LGHNT; CDR2 reads FRNRAP.

This clonotype came up once. Compared with germline, one end of the junction differs, possibly owing to a read error. CDR3 region: CAGSLHDQSPGYTF. The CDR3 nucleotides read TGTGCCGGCAGCCTCCACGACCAGTCTCCCGGCTACACCTTC. The chain combines TRBV7-2 with TRBJ1-2; D is undetermined. This CDR3 is 14 amino acids long. Germline-derived CDR1 and CDR2 are SGHTA and FQGNSA. The variable domain in full, with the rest retrieved from reference TRBV7-2 and TRBJ1-2, is GAGVSQSPSNKVTEKGKDVELRCDPISGHTALYWYRQSLGQGLEFLIYFQGNSAPDKSGLPSDRFSAERTGGSVSTLTIQRTQQEDSAVYLCAGSLHDQSPGYTFGSGTRLTVV.